The TCR beta chain under discussion was sequenced for a study of cytomegalovirus exposure and HLA in healthy donors. Study observations and caveats: Cytomegalovirus association was listed for 150 or so TCR beta chains.

TCRdb keeps only in-frame clones here, not all; method: immunoSEQ multiplex PCR. This repertoire shows about 350,000 clones, about 85% found once; its top ten account for 0.95% to 1.5%. The CDR3 consists of 10 residues. From germline, CDR1 is SNHLY and CDR2 FYNNEI. As to this clone: Antigen unknown. Germline is not matched at one junction end, which may reflect a read error.

Source material: PBMCs. The J gene is TRBJ2-7, the V gene TRBV2; D unresolved. The sequence derives from a woman in her thirties in good health and CMV-seropositive. The CDR3 bases are TGTGCCAGCGGTGACTACGAGCAGTACTTC. Translating it yields CASGDYEQYF.